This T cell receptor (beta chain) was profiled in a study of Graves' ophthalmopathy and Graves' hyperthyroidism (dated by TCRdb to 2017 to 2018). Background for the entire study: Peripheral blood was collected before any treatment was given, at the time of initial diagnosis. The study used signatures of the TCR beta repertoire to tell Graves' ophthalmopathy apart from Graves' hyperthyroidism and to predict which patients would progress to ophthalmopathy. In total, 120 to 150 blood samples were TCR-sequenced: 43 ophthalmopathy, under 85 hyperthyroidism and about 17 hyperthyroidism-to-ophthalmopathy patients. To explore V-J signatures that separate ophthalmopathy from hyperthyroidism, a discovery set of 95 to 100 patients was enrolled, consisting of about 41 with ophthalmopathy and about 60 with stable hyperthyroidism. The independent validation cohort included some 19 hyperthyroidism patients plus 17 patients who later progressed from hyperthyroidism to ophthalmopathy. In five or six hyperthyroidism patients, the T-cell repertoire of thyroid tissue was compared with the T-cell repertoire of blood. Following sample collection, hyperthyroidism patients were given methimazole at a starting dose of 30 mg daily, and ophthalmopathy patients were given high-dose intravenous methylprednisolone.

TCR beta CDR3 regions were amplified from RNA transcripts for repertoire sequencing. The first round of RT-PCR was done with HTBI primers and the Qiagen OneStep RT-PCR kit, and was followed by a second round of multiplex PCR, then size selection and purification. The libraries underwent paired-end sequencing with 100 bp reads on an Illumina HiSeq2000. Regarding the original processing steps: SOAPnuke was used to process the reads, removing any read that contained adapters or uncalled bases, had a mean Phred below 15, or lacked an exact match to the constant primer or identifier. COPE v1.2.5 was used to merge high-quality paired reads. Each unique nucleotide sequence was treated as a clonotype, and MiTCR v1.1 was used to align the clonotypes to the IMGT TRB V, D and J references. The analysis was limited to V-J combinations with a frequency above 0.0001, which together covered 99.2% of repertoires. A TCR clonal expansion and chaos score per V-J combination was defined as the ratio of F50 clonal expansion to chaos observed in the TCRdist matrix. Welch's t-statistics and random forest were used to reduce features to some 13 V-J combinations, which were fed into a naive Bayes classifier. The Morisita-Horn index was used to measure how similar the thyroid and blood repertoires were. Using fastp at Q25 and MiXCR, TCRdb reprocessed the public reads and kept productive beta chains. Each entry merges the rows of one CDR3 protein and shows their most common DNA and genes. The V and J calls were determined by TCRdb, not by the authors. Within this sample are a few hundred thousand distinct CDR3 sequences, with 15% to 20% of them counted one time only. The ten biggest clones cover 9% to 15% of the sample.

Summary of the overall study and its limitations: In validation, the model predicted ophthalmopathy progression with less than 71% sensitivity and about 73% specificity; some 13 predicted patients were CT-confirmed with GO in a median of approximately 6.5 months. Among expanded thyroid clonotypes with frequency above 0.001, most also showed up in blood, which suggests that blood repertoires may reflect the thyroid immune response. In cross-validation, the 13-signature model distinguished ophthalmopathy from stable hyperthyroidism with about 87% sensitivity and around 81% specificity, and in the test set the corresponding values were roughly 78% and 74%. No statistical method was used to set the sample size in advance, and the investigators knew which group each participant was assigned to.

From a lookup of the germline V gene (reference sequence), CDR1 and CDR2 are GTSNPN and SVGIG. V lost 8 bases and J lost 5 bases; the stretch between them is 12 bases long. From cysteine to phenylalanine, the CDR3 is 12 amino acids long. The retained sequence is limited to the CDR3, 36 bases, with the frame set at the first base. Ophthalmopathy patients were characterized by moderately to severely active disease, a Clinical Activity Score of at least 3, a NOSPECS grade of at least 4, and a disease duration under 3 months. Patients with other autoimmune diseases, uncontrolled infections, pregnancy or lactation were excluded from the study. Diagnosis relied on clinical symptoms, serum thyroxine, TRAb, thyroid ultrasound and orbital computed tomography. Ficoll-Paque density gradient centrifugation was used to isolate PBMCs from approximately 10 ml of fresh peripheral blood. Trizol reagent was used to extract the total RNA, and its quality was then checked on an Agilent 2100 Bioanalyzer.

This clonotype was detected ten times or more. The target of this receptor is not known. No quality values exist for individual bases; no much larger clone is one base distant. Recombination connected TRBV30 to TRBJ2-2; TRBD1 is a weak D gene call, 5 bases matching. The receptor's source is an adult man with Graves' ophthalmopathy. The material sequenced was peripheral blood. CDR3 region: CASSDSTGELFF. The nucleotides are TGTGCCAGCTCCGACAGTACCGGGGAGCTGTTTTTT. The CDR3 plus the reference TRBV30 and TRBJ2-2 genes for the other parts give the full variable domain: SQTIHQWPATLVQPVGSPLSLECTVEGTSNPNLYWYRQAAGRGLQLLFYSVGIGQISSEVPQNLSASRPQDRQFILSSKKLLLSDSGFYLCASSDSTGELFFGEGSRLTVL.